The following is a TCR beta chain sequence with its context. Original handling: Quantification of nucleated cells was approximated via reference gene primer amplification. Clones were read by immunoSEQ multiplex PCR, and TCRdb kept only the in-frame ones, dropping some. From that table come the V and J calls and clone size; the DNA was used to work out D and trimming. The sample holds about 55,000 clones, 65% to 90% seen once. V lost 2 bases, J lost 7 bases, and 4 bases lay in between. The V gene's germline CDR1 is SGHNT and CDR2 YYREEE (reference sequence). This CDR3 has 11 residues. The data belong to a study of blood T cell repertoires in COVID-19. Study-wide background: From the United States, Italy and Spain came samples of acute and convalescent COVID-19. The cDNA or gDNA used as material had been derived from T cells, B-cell-depleted T cells, or PBMCs.

This TCR was recovered from a human donor in a cohort sampled during active COVID-19. The rearrangement uses TRBV5-4 and TRBJ2-1; D is uncertain. The specimen sequenced was peripheral blood. The CDR3 sequence is CASSFMNEQFF. The DNA of the CDR3 is TGTGCCAGCAGCTTTATGAATGAGCAGTTCTTC.